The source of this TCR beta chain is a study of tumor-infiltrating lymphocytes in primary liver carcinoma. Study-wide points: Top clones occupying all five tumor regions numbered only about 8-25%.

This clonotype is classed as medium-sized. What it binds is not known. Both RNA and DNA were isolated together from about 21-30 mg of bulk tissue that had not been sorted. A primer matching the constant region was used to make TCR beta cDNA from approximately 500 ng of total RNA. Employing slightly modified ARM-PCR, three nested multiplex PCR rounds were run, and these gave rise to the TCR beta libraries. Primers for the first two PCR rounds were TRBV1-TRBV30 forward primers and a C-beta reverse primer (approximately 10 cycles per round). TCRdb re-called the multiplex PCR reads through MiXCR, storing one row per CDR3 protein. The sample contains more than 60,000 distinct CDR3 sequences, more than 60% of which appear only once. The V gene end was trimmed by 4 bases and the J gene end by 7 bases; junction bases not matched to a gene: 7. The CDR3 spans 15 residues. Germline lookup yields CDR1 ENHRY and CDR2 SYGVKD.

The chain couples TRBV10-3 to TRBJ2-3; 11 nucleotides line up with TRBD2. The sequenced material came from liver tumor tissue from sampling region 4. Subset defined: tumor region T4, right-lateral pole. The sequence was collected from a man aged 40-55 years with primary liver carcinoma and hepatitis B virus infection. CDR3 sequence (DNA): TGTGCCATCAGTGCTGAGACTAGCGGGACCTATACGCAGTATTTT. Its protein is CAISAETSGTYTQYF.